The present TCR beta chain was sequenced within a study of CD8+CD57+ T cells in acquired aplastic anemia. Findings and limits, study-wide: Patients had roughly 31 CD8+ CDR3 sequences in common with controls (the shared set).

Comment on this clonotype: The antigen is unknown.

Genomic DNA served as template for TCR beta VDJ and CDR3 profiling. TCRdb redid the calling of the reads with MiXCR, one entry per CDR3 protein. The sample lists some 130,000 distinct CDR3 sequences; 48% were seen once. The CDR3 consists of 12 residues. Germline V gene sequence: CDR1 KGHDR, CDR2 SFDVKD. V was clipped by 10 bases and J by 3 bases, with 9 bases between them. Sequencing input: sorted CD4+, CD8+, or CD8+CD57+ T cells (not recorded which) from PBMCs. The receptor was derived from a human donor in good health, serving as a control. The chain links TRBV24-1 to TRBJ2-1; no clear D gene. CDR3 nucleotide sequence: TGTGCCACTCGCGACGGCTACAATGAGCAGTTCTTC. This sequence encodes CATRDGYNEQFF.